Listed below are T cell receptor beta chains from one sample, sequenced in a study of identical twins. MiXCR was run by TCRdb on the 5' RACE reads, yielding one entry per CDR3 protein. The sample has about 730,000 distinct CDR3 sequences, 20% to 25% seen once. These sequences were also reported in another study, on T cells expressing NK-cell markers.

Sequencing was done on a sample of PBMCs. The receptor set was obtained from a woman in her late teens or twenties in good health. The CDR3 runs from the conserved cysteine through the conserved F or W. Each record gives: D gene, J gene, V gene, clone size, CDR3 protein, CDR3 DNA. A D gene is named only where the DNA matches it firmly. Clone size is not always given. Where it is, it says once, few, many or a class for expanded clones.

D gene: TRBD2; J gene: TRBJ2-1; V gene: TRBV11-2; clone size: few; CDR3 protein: CASSPRGVSGSARSSYNEQFF; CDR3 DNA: TGTGCCAGCAGCCCTCGAGGGGTTAGCGGGAGCGCCCGGAGCTCCTACAATGAGCAGTTCTTC
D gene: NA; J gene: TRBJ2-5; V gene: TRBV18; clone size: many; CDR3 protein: CASSPRGGETQYF; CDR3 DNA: TGTGCCAGCTCACCCCGGGGAGGTGAGACCCAGTACTTC
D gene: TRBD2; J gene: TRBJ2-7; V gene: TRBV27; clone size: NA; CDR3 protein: CASGAGGPGEQYF; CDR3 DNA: TGTGCCAGCGGAGCGGGAGGGCCTGGCGAGCAGTACTTC
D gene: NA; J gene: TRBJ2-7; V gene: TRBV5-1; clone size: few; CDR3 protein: CASSLEQGDLYEQYF; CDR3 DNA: TGCGCCAGCAGCTTGGAACAGGGTGACCTCTACGAGCAGTACTTC
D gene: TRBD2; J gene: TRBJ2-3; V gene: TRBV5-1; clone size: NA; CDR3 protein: CASSSLGTSGSPDTQYF; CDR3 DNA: TGCGCCAGCAGCTCACTAGGGACTAGCGGGAGCCCAGATACGCAGTATTTT
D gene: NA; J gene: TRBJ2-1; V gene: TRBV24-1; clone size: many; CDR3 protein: CATSEPGLNNNEQFF; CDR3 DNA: TGTGCCACCAGTGAACCGGGACTCAACAACAATGAGCAGTTCTTC
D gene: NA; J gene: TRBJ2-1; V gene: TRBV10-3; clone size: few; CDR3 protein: CAISGRSGADNEQFF; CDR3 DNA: TGTGCCATCAGTGGACGGTCGGGAGCCGACAATGAGCAGTTCTTC
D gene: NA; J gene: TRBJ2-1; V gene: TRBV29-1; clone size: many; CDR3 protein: CSVEGSGYNEQFF; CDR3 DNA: TGCAGCGTTGAAGGTAGCGGCTACAATGAGCAGTTCTTC
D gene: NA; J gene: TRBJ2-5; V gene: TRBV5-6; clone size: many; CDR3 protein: CASSEGTRETQYF; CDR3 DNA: TGTGCCAGCAGCGAAGGAACAAGAGAGACCCAGTACTTC
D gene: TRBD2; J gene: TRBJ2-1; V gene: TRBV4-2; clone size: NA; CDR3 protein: CASSHRPSSGDEQFF; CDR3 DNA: TGTGCCAGCAGTCACCGTCCATCTAGCGGGGATGAGCAGTTCTTC
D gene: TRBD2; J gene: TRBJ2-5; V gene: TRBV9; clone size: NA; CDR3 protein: CASGSGDKETQYF; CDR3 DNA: TGTGCCAGCGGTAGCGGGGATAAAGAGACCCAGTACTTC
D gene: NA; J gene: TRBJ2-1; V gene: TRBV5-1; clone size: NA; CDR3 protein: CASSLLARDYNEQFF; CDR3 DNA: TGCGCCAGCAGCTTGTTAGCGAGGGACTACAATGAGCAGTTCTTC
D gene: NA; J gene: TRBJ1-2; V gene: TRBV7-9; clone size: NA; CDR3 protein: CASSFGPRSHTF; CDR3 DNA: TGTGCCAGCAGCTTTGGACCAAGGTCTCACACCTTC
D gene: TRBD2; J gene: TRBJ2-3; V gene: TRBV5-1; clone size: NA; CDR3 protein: CASSLVTSGGPSPTDTQYF; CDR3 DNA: TGCGCCAGCAGCTTAGTGACTAGCGGGGGGCCTAGTCCCACAGATACGCAGTATTTT
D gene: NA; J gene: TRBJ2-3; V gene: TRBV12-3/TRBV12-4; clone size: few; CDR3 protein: CASRGQGDTQYF; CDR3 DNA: TGTGCCAGCAGGGGGCAGGGAGATACGCAGTATTTT
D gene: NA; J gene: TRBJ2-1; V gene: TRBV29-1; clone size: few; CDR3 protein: CSVEKGPSYNEQFF; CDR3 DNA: TGCAGCGTTGAAAAGGGTCCCTCCTACAATGAGCAGTTCTTC
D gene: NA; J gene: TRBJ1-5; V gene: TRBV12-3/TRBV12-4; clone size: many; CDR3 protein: CASSLWVNSQPQHF; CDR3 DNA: TGTGCCAGCAGTTTATGGGTTAATAGTCAGCCCCAGCATTTT
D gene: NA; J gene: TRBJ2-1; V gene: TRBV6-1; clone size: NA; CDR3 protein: CASRPSPYNEQFF; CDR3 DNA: TGTGCCAGCAGACCTAGCCCCTACAATGAGCAGTTCTTC
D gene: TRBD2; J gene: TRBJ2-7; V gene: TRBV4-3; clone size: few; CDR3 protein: CASSQVVAGGPYEQYF; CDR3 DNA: TGCGCCAGCAGCCAAGTGGTAGCGGGAGGCCCCTACGAGCAGTACTTC
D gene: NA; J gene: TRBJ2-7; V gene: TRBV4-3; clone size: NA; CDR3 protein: CASSQAWGAGLPYEQYF; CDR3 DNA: TGCGCCAGCAGCCAAGCGTGGGGTGCGGGGTTACCCTACGAGCAGTACTTC
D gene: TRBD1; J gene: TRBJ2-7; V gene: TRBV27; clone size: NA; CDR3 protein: CASSFKRTGRTYEQYF; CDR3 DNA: TGTGCCAGCAGTTTTAAGCGGACAGGTCGAACCTACGAGCAGTACTTC
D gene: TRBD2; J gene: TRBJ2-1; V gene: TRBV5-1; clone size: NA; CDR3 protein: CASSRNSGSQGGNEQFF; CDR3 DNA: TGCGCCAGCAGCAGGAATAGCGGGAGCCAAGGGGGTAATGAGCAGTTCTTC
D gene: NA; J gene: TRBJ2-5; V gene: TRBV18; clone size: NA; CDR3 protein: CASSPGMRETQYF; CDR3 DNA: TGTGCCAGCTCACCAGGGATGAGGGAGACCCAGTACTTC
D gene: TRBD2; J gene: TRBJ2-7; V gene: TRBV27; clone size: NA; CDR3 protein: CASSLSVGGVGEQYF; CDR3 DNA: TGTGCCAGCAGTTTATCGGTGGGAGGGGTAGGCGAGCAGTACTTC
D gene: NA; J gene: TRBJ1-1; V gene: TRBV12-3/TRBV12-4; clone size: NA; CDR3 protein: CASYSRDLNTESFF; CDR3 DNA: TGTGCCAGTTACTCCCGGGACCTGAACACTGAATCTTTCTTT
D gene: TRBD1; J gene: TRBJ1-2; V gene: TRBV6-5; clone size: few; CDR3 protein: CASSYSGQGKGYTF; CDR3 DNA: TGTGCCAGCAGTTACTCGGGACAGGGCAAAGGCTACACCTTC
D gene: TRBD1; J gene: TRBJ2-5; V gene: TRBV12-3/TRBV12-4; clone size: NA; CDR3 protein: CASSWRDRPIRETQYF; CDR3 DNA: TGTGCCAGCAGTTGGCGGGACAGGCCCATTCGGGAGACCCAGTACTTC
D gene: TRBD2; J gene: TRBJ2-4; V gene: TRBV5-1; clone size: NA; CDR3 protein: CASSFSAGGDIQYF; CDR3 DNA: TGCGCCAGCAGCTTCTCTGCGGGGGGGGACATTCAGTACTTC
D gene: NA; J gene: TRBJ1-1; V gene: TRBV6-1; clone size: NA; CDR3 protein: CASTAVGAAPSFF; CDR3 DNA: TGTGCCAGCACTGCCGTGGGGGCAGCGCCTAGTTTCTTT
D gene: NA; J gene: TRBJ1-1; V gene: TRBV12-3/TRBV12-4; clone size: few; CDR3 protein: CASNQGGSTEAFF; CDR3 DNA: TGTGCCAGCAATCAGGGAGGGTCCACTGAAGCTTTCTTT
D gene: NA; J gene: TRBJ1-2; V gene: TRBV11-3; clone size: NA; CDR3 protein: CASSPIPFVGYTF; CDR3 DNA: TGTGCCAGCAGCCCCATTCCTTTTGTAGGCTACACCTTC
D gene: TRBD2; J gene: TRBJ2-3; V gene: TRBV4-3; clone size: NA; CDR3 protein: CASSRVSSGTRADTQYF; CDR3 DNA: TGCGCCAGCAGCCGTGTTTCTAGCGGGACCCGAGCAGATACGCAGTATTTT
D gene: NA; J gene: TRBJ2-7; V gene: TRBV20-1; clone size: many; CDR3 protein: CSAAKGNTPYEQYF; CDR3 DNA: TGCAGTGCTGCTAAGGGGAATACGCCGTACGAGCAGTACTTC
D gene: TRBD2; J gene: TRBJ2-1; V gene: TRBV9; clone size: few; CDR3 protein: CASSVSGGGAYEQFF; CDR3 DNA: TGTGCCAGCAGCGTATCTGGCGGGGGGGCCTATGAGCAGTTCTTC
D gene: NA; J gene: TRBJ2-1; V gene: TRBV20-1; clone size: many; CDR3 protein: CSARVGSVIWEQFF; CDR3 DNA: TGCAGTGCTAGAGTCGGGAGCGTAATTTGGGAGCAGTTCTTC
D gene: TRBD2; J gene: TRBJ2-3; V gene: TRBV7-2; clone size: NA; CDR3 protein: CASSLGLAGASADTQYF; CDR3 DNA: TGTGCCAGCAGCTTAGGACTAGCGGGAGCAAGCGCAGATACGCAGTATTTT
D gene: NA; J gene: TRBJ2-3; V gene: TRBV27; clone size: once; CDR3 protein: CASSITPGQGDTQYF; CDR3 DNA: TGTGCCAGCAGTATAACGCCGGGACAAGGCGATACGCAGTATTTT
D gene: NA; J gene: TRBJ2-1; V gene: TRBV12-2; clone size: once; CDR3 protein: CARAGEQFF; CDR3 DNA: TGTGCAAGAGCGGGTGAGCAGTTCTTC
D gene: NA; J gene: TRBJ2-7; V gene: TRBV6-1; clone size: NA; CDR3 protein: CASSERGRDNEQYF; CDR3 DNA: TGTGCCAGCAGTGAAAGGGGCAGGGATAACGAGCAGTACTTC
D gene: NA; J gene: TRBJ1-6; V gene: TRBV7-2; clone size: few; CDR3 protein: CASSKNRDTSSPLHF; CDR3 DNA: TGTGCCAGCAGCAAGAACCGGGACACTTCTTCACCCCTCCACTTT
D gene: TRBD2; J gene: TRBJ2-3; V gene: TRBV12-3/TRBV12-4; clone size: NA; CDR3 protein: CASGGGGGTDTQYF; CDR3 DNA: TGTGCCAGCGGGGGCGGGGGGGGAACAGATACGCAGTATTTT
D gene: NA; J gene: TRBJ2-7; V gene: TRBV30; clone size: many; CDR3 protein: CAWGLSYEQYF; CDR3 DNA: TGTGCCTGGGGCCTTAGTTACGAGCAGTACTTC
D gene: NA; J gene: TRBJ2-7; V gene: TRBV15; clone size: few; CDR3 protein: CATYDPTSSSYEQYF; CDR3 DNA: TGTGCCACGTACGACCCTACTTCGAGCTCCTACGAGCAGTACTTC
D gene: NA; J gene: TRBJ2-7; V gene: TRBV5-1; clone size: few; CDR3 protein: CASSSGGVLVQYF; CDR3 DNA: TGCGCCAGCAGCTCAGGAGGGGTCTTGGTGCAGTACTTC
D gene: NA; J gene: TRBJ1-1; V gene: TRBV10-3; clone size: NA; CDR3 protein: CAISESVRAEAFF; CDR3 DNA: TGTGCCATCAGTGAGTCAGTTAGGGCTGAAGCTTTCTTT
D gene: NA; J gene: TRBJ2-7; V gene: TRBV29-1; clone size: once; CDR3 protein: CSVHGGGSYEQYF; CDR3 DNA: TGCAGCGTTCATGGAGGGGGCTCCTACGAGCAGTACTTC
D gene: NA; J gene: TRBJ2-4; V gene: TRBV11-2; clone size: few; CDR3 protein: CASSLVGVANIQYF; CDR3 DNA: TGTGCCAGCAGCTTAGTTGGGGTGGCGAACATTCAGTACTTC
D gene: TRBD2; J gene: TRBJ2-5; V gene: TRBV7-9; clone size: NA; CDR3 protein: CASSTSGEETQYF; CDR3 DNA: TGTGCCAGCAGTACAAGCGGGGAAGAGACCCAGTACTTC
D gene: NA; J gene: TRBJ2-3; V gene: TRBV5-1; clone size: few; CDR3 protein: CASSLGSGPNTDTQYF; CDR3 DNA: TGCGCCAGCAGCTTGGGGTCCGGACCGAACACAGATACGCAGTATTTT
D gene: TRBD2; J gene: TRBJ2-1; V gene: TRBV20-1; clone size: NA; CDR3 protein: CSARDLPGGEFF; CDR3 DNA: TGCAGTGCTAGAGATCTTCCGGGGGGAGAGTTCTTC
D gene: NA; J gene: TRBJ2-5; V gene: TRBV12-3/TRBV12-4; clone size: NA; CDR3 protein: CASSLGPGGVLGETQYF; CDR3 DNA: TGTGCCAGCAGCCTAGGACCCGGGGGCGTTCTGGGAGAGACCCAGTACTTC
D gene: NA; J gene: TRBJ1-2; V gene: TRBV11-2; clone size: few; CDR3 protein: CASSLGATANYGYTF; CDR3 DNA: TGTGCCAGCAGCTTAGGGGCGACAGCGAACTATGGCTACACCTTC
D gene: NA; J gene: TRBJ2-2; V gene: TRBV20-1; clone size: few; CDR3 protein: CSARGTSNSGELFF; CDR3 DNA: TGCAGTGCTAGAGGAACAAGCAACTCGGGGGAGCTGTTTTTT
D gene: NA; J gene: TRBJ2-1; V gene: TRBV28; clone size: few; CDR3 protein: CASSWLSGVWNEQFF; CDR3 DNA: TGTGCCAGCAGTTGGTTGTCAGGGGTATGGAATGAGCAGTTCTTC
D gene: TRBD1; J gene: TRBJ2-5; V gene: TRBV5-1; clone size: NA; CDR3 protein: CASSEQGAQETQYF; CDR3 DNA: TGCGCCAGCAGCGAACAGGGGGCGCAGGAGACCCAGTACTTC
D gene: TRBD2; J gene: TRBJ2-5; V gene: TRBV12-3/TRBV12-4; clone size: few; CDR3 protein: CASSYSGGRQETQYF; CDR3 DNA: TGTGCCAGCAGCTACAGCGGGGGGAGACAAGAGACCCAGTACTTC
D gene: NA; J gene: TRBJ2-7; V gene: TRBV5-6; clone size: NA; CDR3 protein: CASSLGQEVHEQYF; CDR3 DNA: TGTGCCAGCAGCTTGGGACAGGAGGTACACGAGCAGTACTTC